Reported below is one T cell receptor (beta chain). The data originate from a study of blood T cell repertoires in COVID-19. Profiling relied on immunoSEQ multiplex PCR, and the TCRdb table lists in-frame clones only, not all of them. The sample includes a few hundred thousand clones, around 84% of them seen just once. The germline CDR1 and CDR2 sequences are KGHSH and LQKENI. The V segment lost 2 bases and the J segment 5 bases; nucleotides outside the gene matches: 7. CDR3 length equals 16 residues. This receptor was taken from a woman of 80 years or more with active or convalescent COVID-19. The chain employs TRBV18 and TRBJ2-5, with TRBD1 matching over 11 bases. The sequencing input was peripheral blood. In DNA form, the CDR3 reads TGTGCCAGCTCACCATGGGACAGGGGGATGGAGGAGACCCAGTACTTC. It translates to CASSPWDRGMEETQYF. Complete variable domain (other parts from reference TRBV18 and TRBJ2-5): NAGVMQNPRHLVRRRGQEARLRCSPMKGHSHVYWYRQLPEEGLKFMVYLQKENIIDESGMPKERFSAEFPKEGPSILRIQQVVRGDSAAYFCASSPWDRGMEETQYFGPGTRLLVL.